Listed below are T cell receptor beta chains from one sample, sequenced in a study of response to subunit inactivated influenza vaccine. TCRdb analysed the RT-PCR reads with MiXCR anew, one entry per CDR3 protein. This table holds over 750,000 distinct CDR3 sequences, around 20% found once. The sample in question was PBMCs from blood, obtained 5 days after vaccination. All receptors derive from a man aged 50 to 59 who received an inactivated influenza vaccine. CDR3s include the opening cysteine and the closing phenylalanine or tryptophan. Each record gives: D gene, J gene, clone size, V gene, CDR3 DNA, CDR3 protein. The D gene is left open where the match is weak. Only part of the rows carry a size: once, few, many, or a class if the clone is expanded.

D: .
J: TRBJ2-3
size: few
V: TRBV5-1
DNA: TGCGCCAGCAGCTTGGAGGTCAGCTATTCTAGCACAGATACGCAGTATTTT
CDR3: CASSLEVSYSSTDTQYF

D: .
J: TRBJ2-6
size: .
V: TRBV30
DNA: TGTGCCTGGAGTGTAGTAATGGGGTCTTTGGGGGGGGCCAACGTCCTGACTTTC
CDR3: CAWSVVMGSLGGANVLTF

D: .
J: TRBJ2-7
size: few
V: TRBV28
DNA: TGTGCCAGCAGTCGTCAAACTGGGTGGTACGAGCAGTACTTC
CDR3: CASSRQTGWYEQYF

D: .
J: TRBJ2-7
size: .
V: TRBV6-1
DNA: TGTGCCAGCAGACTAGTGAACTACGAGCAGTACTTC
CDR3: CASRLVNYEQYF

D: TRBD2
J: TRBJ2-7
size: many
V: TRBV28
DNA: TGTGCCAGCAGTTCGTTAGCGGGAGGCATCTACGAGCAGTACTTC
CDR3: CASSSLAGGIYEQYF

D: .
J: TRBJ2-1
size: few
V: TRBV7-2
DNA: TGTGCCAGCAGCTTAACCTGGGGCTACAATGAGCAGTTCTTC
CDR3: CASSLTWGYNEQFF

D: .
J: TRBJ2-1
size: .
V: TRBV6-1
DNA: TGTGCCAGCAGTGAAGTAGGCAGGGGAGAGCAGTTCTTC
CDR3: CASSEVGRGEQFF

D: .
J: TRBJ1-3
size: .
V: TRBV7-9
DNA: TGTGCCAGCAGAGGTAGCTCTGGAAACACCATATATTTT
CDR3: CASRGSSGNTIYF

D: TRBD1
J: TRBJ1-4
size: .
V: TRBV20-1
DNA: TGCAGTGCTCCCCCCGAAGGGACAGTTAATGAAAAACTGTTTTTT
CDR3: CSAPPEGTVNEKLFF

D: .
J: TRBJ1-6
size: few
V: TRBV4-1
DNA: TGCGCCAGCAGCCAAGGGGGAGGTAGCTCCTATAATTCACCCCTCCACTTT
CDR3: CASSQGGGSSYNSPLHF

D: TRBD2
J: TRBJ2-2
size: .
V: TRBV11-2
DNA: TGTGCCAGCAGCTTAGATGGACTAGCGGCGCAGGTCGGGGAGCTGTTTTTT
CDR3: CASSLDGLAAQVGELFF

D: .
J: TRBJ1-5
size: few
V: TRBV10-3
DNA: TGTGCCATCAGTGAGGGGGGCAGCCGAAGGGGTCAGCCCCAGCATTTT
CDR3: CAISEGGSRRGQPQHF

D: TRBD1
J: TRBJ2-3
size: .
V: TRBV10-3
DNA: TGTGCCATCAGACCCACAGGGGAGTCGCAGTATTTT
CDR3: CAIRPTGESQYF

D: .
J: TRBJ1-5
size: .
V: TRBV6-1
DNA: TGTGCCAGCAGCGTGATAAGGGTTCAGCCCCAGCATTTT
CDR3: CASSVIRVQPQHF

D: .
J: TRBJ2-7
size: .
V: TRBV30
DNA: TGTGCCTGGAGTGTCGGGCAGGGACCCTACGAGCAGTACTTC
CDR3: CAWSVGQGPYEQYF